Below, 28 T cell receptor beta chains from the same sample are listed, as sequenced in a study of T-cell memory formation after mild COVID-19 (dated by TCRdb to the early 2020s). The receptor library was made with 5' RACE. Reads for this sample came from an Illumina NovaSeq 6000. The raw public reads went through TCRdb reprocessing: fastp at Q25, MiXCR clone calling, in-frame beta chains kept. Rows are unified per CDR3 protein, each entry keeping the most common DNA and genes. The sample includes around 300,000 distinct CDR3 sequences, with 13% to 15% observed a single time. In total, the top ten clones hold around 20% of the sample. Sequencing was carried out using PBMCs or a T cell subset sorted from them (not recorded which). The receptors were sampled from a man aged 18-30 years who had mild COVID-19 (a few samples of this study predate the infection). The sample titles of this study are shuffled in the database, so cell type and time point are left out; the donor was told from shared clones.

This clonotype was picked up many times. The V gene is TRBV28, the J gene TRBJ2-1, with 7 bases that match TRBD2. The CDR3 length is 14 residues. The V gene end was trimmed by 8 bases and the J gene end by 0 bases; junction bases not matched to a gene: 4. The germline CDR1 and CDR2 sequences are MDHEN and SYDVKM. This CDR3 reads CASVGGSSYNEQFF. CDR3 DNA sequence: TGTGCCAGCGTAGGCGGGAGCTCCTACAATGAGCAGTTCTTC.

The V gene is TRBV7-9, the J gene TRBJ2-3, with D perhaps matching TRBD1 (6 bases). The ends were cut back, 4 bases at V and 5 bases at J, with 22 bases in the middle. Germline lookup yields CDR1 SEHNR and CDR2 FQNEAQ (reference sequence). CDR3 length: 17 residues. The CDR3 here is CASSSREKNRVEDTQYF. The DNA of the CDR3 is TGTGCCAGCAGCTCCCGGGAAAAGAACAGGGTCGAAGATACGCAGTATTTT.

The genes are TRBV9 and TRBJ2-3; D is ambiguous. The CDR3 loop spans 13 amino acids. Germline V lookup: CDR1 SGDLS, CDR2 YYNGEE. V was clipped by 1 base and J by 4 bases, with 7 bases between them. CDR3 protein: CASSVLRSDTQYF. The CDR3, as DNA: TGTGCCAGCAGCGTATTAAGGTCAGATACGCAGTATTTT. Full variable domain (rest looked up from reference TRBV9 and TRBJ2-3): DSGVTQTPKHLITATGQRVTLRCSPRSGDLSVYWYQQSLDQGLQFLIQYYNGEERAKGNILERFSAQQFPDLHSELNLSSLELGDSALYFCASSVLRSDTQYFGPGTRLTVL.

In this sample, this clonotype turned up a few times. For the CDR3, the DNA is TGCGCCAGCAGCCTGAGTACACTAGCGGGGGGTGGCACAGATACGCAGTATTTT. Its translation: CASSLSTLAGGGTDTQYF. The chain combines TRBV4-1 with TRBJ2-3, with 12 bases lining up with TRBD2. With V trimmed by 4 bases and J by 1 base, 9 bases remained unmatched. This CDR3 comprises 18 residues. Germline values: CDR1 MGHRA, CDR2 YSYEKL.

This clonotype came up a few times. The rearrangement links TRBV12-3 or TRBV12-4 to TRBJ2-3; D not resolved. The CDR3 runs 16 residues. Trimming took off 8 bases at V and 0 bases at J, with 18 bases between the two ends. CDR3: CASCPPPGRSTDTQYF. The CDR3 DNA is TGTGCCAGCTGCCCCCCCCCCGGCCGAAGCACAGATACGCAGTATTTT.

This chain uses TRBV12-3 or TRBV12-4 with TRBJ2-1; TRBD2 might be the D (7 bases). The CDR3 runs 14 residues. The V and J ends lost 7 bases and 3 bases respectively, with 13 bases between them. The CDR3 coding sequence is TGTGCCAGCAAACGGGGGGCCCTCTACAATGAGCAGTTCTTC. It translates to CASKRGALYNEQFF.

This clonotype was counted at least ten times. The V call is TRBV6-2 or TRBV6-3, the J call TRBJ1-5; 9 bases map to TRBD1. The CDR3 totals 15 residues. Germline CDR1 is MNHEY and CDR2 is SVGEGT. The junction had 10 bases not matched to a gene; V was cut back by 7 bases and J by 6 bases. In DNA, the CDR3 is TGTGCCAGCAAAGGATGGACAGGGGAAGCTCAGCCCCAGCATTTT. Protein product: CASKGWTGEAQPQHF.

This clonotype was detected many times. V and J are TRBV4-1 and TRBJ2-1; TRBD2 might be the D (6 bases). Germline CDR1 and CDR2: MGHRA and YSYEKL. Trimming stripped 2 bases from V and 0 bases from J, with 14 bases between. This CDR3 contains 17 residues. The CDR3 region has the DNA TGCGCCAGCAGCCAACTCGGGCTAGCGAGCTCCTACAATGAGCAGTTCTTC. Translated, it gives CASSQLGLASSYNEQFF.

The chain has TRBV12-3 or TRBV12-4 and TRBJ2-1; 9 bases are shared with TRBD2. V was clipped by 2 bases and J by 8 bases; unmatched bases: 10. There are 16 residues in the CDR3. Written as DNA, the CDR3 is TGTGCCAGCAGTTTATGGGTAGCGGGGGATAACGATGAGCAGTTCTTC. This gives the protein CASSLWVAGDNDEQFF.

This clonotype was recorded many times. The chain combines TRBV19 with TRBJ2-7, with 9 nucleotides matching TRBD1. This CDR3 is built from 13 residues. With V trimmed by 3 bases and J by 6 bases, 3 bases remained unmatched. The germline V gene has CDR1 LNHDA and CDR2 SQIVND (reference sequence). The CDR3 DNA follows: TGTGCCAGTAGTATGGGGACAGGGCGCGAGCAGTACTTC. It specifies CASSMGTGREQYF.

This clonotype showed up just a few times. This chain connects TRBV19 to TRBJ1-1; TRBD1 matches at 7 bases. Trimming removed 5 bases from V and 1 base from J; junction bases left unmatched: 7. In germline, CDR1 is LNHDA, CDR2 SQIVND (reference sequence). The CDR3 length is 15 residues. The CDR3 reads CASSATGAGNTEAFF. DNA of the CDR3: TGTGCCAGTAGTGCAACAGGGGCGGGGAACACTGAAGCTTTCTTT.

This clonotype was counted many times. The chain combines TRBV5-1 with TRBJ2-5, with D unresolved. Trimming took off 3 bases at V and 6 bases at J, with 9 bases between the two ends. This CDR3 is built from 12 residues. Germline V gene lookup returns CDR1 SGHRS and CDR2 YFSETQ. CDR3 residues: CASSSNFQTQYF. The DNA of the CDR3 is TGCGCCAGCAGCTCAAACTTCCAGACCCAGTACTTC.

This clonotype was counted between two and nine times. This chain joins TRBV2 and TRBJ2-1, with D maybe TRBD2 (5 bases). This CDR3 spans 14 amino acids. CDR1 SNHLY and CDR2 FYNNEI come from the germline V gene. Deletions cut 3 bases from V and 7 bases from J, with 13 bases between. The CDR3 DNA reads TGTGCCAGCAGTGACGGGCGGGTGAGGAATGAGCAGTTCTTC. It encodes CASSDGRVRNEQFF.

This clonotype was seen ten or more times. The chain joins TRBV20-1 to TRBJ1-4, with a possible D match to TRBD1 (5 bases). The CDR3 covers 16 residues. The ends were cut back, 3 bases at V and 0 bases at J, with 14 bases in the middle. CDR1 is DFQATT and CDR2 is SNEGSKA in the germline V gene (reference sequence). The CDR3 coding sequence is TGCAGTGCTAGCAGGGCGGGTCACGCAACTAATGAAAAACTGTTTTTT. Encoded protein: CSASRAGHATNEKLFF.

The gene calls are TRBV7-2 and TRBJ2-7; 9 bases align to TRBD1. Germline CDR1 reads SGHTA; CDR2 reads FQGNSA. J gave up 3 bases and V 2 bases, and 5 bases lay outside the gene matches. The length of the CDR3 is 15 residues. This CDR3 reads CASSLNAGQGYEQYF. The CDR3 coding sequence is TGTGCCAGCAGCTTAAATGCGGGACAGGGCTACGAGCAGTACTTC.

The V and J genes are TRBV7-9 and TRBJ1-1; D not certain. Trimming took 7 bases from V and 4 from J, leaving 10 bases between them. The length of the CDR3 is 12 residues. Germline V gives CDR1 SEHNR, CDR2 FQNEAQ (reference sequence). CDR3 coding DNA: TGTGCCAGCAAGATTTCGGGCACTGAAGCTTTCTTT. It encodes CASKISGTEAFF.

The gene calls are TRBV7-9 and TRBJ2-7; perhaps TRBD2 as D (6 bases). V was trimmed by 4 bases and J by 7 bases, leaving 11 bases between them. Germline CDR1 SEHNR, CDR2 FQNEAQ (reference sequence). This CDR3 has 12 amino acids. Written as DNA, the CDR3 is TGTGCCAGCAGCTCTCGCGGGGCAGAGCAGTACTTC. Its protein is CASSSRGAEQYF.

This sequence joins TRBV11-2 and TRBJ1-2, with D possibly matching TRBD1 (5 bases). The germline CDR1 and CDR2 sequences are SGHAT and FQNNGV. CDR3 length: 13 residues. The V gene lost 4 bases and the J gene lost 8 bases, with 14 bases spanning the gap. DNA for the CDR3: TGTGCCAGCAGCTCTTGGTTATGGGGCGGCTACACCTTC. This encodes CASSSWLWGGYTF.

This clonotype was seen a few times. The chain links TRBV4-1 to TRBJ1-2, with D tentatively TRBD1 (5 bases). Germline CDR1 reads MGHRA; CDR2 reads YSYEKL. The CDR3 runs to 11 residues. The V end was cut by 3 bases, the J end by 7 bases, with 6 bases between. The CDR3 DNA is TGCGCCAGCAGCCAGGGGCTTGGCTACACCTTC. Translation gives CASSQGLGYTF.

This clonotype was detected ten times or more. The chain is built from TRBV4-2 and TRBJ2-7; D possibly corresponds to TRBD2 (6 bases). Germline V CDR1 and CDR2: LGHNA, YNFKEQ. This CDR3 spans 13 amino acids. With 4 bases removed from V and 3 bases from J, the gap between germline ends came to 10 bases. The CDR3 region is CASSLGGDYEQYF. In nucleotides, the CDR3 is TGTGCCAGCAGCCTCGGGGGAGACTACGAGCAGTACTTC.

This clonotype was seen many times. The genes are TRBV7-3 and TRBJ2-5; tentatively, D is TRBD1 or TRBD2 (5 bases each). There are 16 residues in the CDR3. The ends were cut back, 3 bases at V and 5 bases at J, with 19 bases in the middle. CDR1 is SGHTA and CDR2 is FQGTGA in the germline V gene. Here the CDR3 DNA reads TGTGCCAGCAGCTTGGGCGGACATTCTCGAGGGGAGACCCAGTACTTC. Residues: CASSLGGHSRGETQYF.

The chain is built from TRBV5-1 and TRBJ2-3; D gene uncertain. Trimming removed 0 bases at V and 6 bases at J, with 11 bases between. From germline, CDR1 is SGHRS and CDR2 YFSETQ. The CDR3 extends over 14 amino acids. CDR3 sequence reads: CASSLGTSGDTQYF. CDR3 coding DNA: TGCGCCAGCAGCTTGGGGACCTCCGGGGATACGCAGTATTTT.

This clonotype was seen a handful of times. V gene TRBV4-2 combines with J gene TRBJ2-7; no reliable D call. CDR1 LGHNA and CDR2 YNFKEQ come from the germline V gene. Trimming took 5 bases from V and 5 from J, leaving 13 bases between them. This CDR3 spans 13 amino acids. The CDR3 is CASSSRPGDEQYV. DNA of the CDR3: TGTGCCAGCAGCTCAAGGCCGGGCGACGAGCAGTACGTC.

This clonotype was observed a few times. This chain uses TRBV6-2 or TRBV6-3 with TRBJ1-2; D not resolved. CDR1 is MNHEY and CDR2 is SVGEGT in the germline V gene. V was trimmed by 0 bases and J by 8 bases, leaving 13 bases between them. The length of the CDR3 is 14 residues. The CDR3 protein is CASSYSVVLGGYTF. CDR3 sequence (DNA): TGTGCCAGCAGTTACTCGGTCGTACTAGGAGGCTACACCTTC.

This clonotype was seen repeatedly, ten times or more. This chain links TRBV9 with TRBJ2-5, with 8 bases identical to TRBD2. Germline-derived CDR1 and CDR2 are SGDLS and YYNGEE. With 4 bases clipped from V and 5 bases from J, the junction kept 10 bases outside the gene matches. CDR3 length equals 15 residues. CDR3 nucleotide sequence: TGTGCCAGCAGCCCCGGGGGGGCCAATGTGGAGACCCAGTACTTC. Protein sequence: CASSPGGANVETQYF.

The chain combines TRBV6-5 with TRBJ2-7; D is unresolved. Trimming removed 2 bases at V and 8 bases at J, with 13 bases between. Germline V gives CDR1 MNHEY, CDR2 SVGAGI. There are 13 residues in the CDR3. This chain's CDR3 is CASSYDLREKQYF. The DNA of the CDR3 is TGTGCCAGCAGTTACGACCTTCGAGAGAAGCAGTACTTC.

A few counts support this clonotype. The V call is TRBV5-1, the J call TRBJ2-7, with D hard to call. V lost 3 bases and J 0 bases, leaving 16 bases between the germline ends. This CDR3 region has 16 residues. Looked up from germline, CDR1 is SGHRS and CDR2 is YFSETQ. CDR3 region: CASSWTTTEHSYEQYF. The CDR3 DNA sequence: TGCGCCAGCAGCTGGACCACTACCGAACACTCCTACGAGCAGTACTTC.

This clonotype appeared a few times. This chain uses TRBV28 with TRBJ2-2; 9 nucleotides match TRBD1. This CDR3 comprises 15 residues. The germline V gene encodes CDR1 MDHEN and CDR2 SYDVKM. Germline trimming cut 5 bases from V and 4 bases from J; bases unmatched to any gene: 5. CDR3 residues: CASSAGTGFTGELFF. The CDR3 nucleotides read TGTGCCAGCAGTGCCGGGACAGGGTTCACCGGGGAGCTGTTTTTT.